Shown below are 22 T cell receptor beta chains from a single sample sequenced in a study of cytomegalovirus exposure and HLA in healthy donors. Libraries were prepared by immunoSEQ multiplex PCR; TCRdb keeps only in-frame clonotypes and omits some of them. Among some 250,000 clones listed, approximately 84% were seen once. Sequenced sample: PBMCs. Receptor source: a woman younger than 45 in good health and CMV-seropositive.

The V and J genes are TRBV28 and TRBJ1-5, with 9 nucleotides matching TRBD1. The CDR3 runs 18 residues. V gave up 4 bases and J gave up 7 bases; unmatched junction bases: 17. CDR1 and CDR2 (germline): MDHEN, SYDVKM. The CDR3 spells CASSSERTGDGFGQPQHF. In nucleotides, the CDR3 is TGTGCCAGCAGTTCCGAACGGACAGGGGATGGGTTCGGACAGCCCCAGCATTTT.

The V and J genes are TRBV30 and TRBJ1-2; TRBD1 aligns across 11 bases. Germline lookup yields CDR1 GTSNPN and CDR2 SVGIG (reference sequence). The J segment lost 2 bases and the V segment lost 2 bases, leaving 1 base of the junction unmatched. This CDR3 has 14 residues. CDR3 residues: CAWSRDRGNYGYTF. The CDR3 DNA is TGTGCCTGGAGTAGGGACAGGGGGAACTATGGCTACACCTTC.

This chain links TRBV5-1 with TRBJ2-7, with 7 bases identical to TRBD2. The length of the CDR3 is 13 residues. Per germline, CDR1 SGHRS and CDR2 YFSETQ. V was clipped by 4 bases and J by 0 bases; unmatched bases: 1. The CDR3 DNA reads as TGCGCCAGCAGCCGGGACTACTCCTACGAGCAGTACTTC. Its translation is CASSRDYSYEQYF.

This clone has more than one count but fewer than ten. The chain is built from TRBV15 and TRBJ2-1; 8 bases agree with TRBD2. CDR3 size: 15 residues. Germline V gene data show CDR1 as LNHNV and CDR2 as YYDKDF (reference sequence). J lost 6 bases, V lost 2 bases, and 6 bases had no gene match. The CDR3 DNA sequence: TGTGCCACCAGCAGAACACGGGAGGGGAGCAATGAGCAGTTCTTC. This sequence encodes CATSRTREGSNEQFF.

This chain uses TRBV7-9 with TRBJ2-5; D might be TRBD2 (6 bases). The CDR3 spans 15 residues. Germline V gene lookup returns CDR1 SEHNR and CDR2 FQNEAQ (reference sequence). V dropped 3 bases and J dropped 5 bases, with 16 bases sitting between them. The CDR3 protein is CASSFGRAAGETQYF. The CDR3 DNA is TGTGCCAGCAGCTTTGGCCGAGCCGCGGGGGAGACCCAGTACTTC.

This clone has a handful of counts. The CDR3 reads CASSLVGRLTGELFF. Here the CDR3 DNA reads TGTGCCAGCAGCTTAGTGGGCAGGCTTACCGGGGAGCTGTTTTTT. The chain joins TRBV11-2 to TRBJ2-2; the D is unclear. The CDR3 is 15 amino acids. Per the germline V gene, CDR1 is SGHAT and CDR2 is FQNNGV. V shed 1 base and J shed 5 bases, with 11 bases lying between them.

The gene calls are TRBV2 and TRBJ2-1; the D gene is possibly TRBD2 (5 bases). Trimming shortened V by 4 bases and J by 4 bases, and 20 bases separated the two germline ends. This CDR3 contains 17 residues. Germline-derived CDR1 and CDR2 are SNHLY and FYNNEI. CDR3 amino acids: CASSGRTGELVYNEQFF. CDR3 DNA: TGTGCCAGCAGTGGACGTACCGGGGAACTAGTTTACAATGAGCAGTTCTTC.

This clone showed up just a few times. The DNA of the CDR3 is TGTGCCTGGAGCCCTCAGGGGGCTGAAGCTTTCTTT. This gives the protein CAWSPQGAEAFF. The chain joins TRBV30 to TRBJ1-1; 7 bases map to TRBD1. J was trimmed by 6 bases and V by 3 bases; bases with no gene match: 4. Looked up from germline, CDR1 is GTSNPN and CDR2 is SVGIG (reference sequence). The CDR3 is made up of 12 amino acids.

The V and J genes are TRBV27 and TRBJ1-3; possible D gene TRBD1, 6 bases. V lost 2 bases and J 2 bases, leaving 7 bases between the germline ends. Germline V gene sequence: CDR1 MNHEY, CDR2 SMNVEV (reference sequence). The CDR3 runs 14 residues. The CDR3 sequence is CASSLRGTGNTIYF. CDR3 nucleotides: TGTGCCAGCAGTTTAAGGGGGACTGGAAACACCATATATTTT.

The chain has TRBV19 and TRBJ2-3, with 7 bases identical to TRBD1. Germline V gene sequence: CDR1 LNHDA, CDR2 SQIVND (reference sequence). The CDR3 runs to 16 residues. The V segment lost 7 bases and the J segment 1 base; nucleotides outside the gene matches: 11. Here the CDR3 reads CASNPQDRARTDTQYF. Here the CDR3 DNA reads TGTGCCAGTAACCCTCAAGACAGGGCCCGCACAGATACGCAGTATTTT.

The chain couples TRBV7-9 to TRBJ1-2; 9 bases fit TRBD1. In germline, CDR1 is SEHNR, CDR2 FQNEAQ (reference sequence). The CDR3 totals 14 residues. V dropped 4 bases and J dropped 4; count of bases not matched to a gene: 4. DNA of the CDR3: TGTGCCAGCAGCTCCGGACAGGGGACCTATGGCTACACCTTC. Its translation: CASSSGQGTYGYTF.

The V gene is TRBV10-1, the J gene TRBJ2-7; weak D call: TRBD1 (5 bases). The CDR3 loop spans 14 amino acids. The V end was cut by 2 bases, the J end by 2 bases, with 10 bases between. Germline V lookup: CDR1 WNHNN, CDR2 SYGVQD (reference sequence). CDR3 nucleotides: TGCGCCAGCAGTGAGCTGGACAACCCCTACGAGCAGTACTTC. Protein sequence: CASSELDNPYEQYF.

The rearrangement uses TRBV10-1 and TRBJ2-7, with a possible D match to TRBD1 (5 bases). CDR1 is WNHNN, CDR2 SYGVQD, per germline (reference sequence). The CDR3 is made up of 13 amino acids. Trimming left V 5 bases short and J 3 bases short, with 11 bases between. CDR3 residues: CASSSGSHYEQYF. The CDR3 bases are TGCGCCAGCAGTTCAGGGTCCCACTACGAGCAGTACTTC.

This clone was counted a few times. The rearrangement uses TRBV27 and TRBJ2-7; possibly TRBD1 for D (5 bases). The length of the CDR3 is 11 residues. Germline V lookup: CDR1 MNHEY, CDR2 SMNVEV (reference sequence). V lost 8 bases and J 6 bases, leaving 11 bases between the germline ends. CDR3 sequence reads: CASGIGVEQYF. Written as DNA, the CDR3 is TGTGCCAGCGGAATAGGGGTCGAGCAGTACTTC.

The chain links TRBV27 to TRBJ2-1; the match to TRBD2 covers 10 bases. The germline V gene has CDR1 MNHEY and CDR2 SMNVEV (reference sequence). This CDR3 has 17 amino acids. Trimming at V came to 3 bases and at J to 0 bases, leaving 5 bases not matched to a gene. The CDR3 DNA reads as TGTGCCAGCAGTTTTCCCACTAGCGGGAACTCCTACAATGAGCAGTTCTTC. Amino acids: CASSFPTSGNSYNEQFF.

The chain employs TRBV30 and TRBJ1-5, with a tentative D call TRBD1 (6 bases). CDR1 is GTSNPN and CDR2 is SVGIG in the germline V gene (reference sequence). V was clipped by 3 bases and J by 4 bases, with 10 bases between them. This CDR3 spans 13 amino acids. The CDR3 is CAWRSRGNQPQHF. CDR3 in DNA: TGTGCCTGGAGGTCAAGGGGGAATCAGCCCCAGCATTTT.

V and J are TRBV4-1 and TRBJ2-7, with TRBD1 as a possible D gene (6 bases). CDR1 and CDR2 from the germline V gene are MGHRA and YSYEKL. The CDR3 is 15 amino acids. Trimming took 2 bases from V and 3 from J, leaving 14 bases between them. CDR3 bases: TGCGCCAGCAGCCAATCGGGGACACAAGACTACGAGCAGTACTTC. Encoded protein: CASSQSGTQDYEQYF.

This chain connects TRBV7-3 to TRBJ2-1; TRBD2 agrees at 7 bases. Losses at the gene ends were 3 bases for V and 1 base for J; bases not matched to a gene: 9. Germline loops: CDR1 SGHTA, CDR2 FQGTGA. CDR3 length: 17 amino acids. This CDR3 reads CASSLYERGRSYNEQFF. CDR3 bases: TGTGCCAGCAGCTTGTATGAGCGGGGCCGATCCTACAATGAGCAGTTCTTC.

The chain joins TRBV5-1 to TRBJ2-3; 7 bases are a match to TRBD1. This CDR3 is 16 amino acids long. Looked up from germline, CDR1 is SGHRS and CDR2 is YFSETQ. V was clipped by 0 bases and J by 1 base; unmatched bases: 5. The CDR3 DNA sequence: TGCGCCAGCAGCTTGGGGGGGACAGTTGGCACAGATACGCAGTATTTT. Residues: CASSLGGTVGTDTQYF. Together with reference TRBV5-1 and TRBJ2-3, the CDR3 gives the full variable domain: KAGVTQTPRYLIKTRGQQVTLSCSPISGHRSVSWYQQTPGQGLQFLFEYFSETQRNKGNFPGRFSGRQFSNSRSEMNVSTLELGDSALYLCASSLGGTVGTDTQYFGPGTRLTVL.

This sequence joins TRBV6-6 and TRBJ2-5; tentatively, D is TRBD1 (6 bases). The CDR3 is 16 residues long. V shed 7 bases and J shed 5 bases, with 23 bases lying between them. Germline V CDR1 and CDR2: MNHNY, SVGAGI (reference sequence). The CDR3 spells CASTSSLDSSGETQYF. DNA for the CDR3: TGTGCCAGCACTTCTAGCCTGGACAGCTCCGGGGAGACCCAGTACTTC.

The chain carries TRBV11-3 and TRBJ2-1; 14 bases are a match to TRBD2. After removal of 5 bases from V and 5 bases from J, the junction contained 8 bases not matched to a gene. Germline V gene sequence: CDR1 SGHNT, CDR2 YENEEA. The CDR3 consists of 17 residues. The DNA for the CDR3 is TGTGCCAGCAGCCCAAGGGGACTAGCGGGAGCCCACAATGAGCAGTTCTTC. Its protein product is CASSPRGLAGAHNEQFF.

The chain links TRBV13 to TRBJ2-7, with D possibly matching TRBD2 (5 bases). Per germline, CDR1 PRHDT and CDR2 FYEKMQ (reference sequence). CDR3 size: 16 residues. V was clipped by 4 bases and J by 2 bases, with 18 bases between them. CDR3 region: CASSSSRIGDTYEQYF. The CDR3, as DNA: TGTGCCAGCAGCTCCTCCCGAATCGGGGATACCTACGAGCAGTACTTC. Complete variable domain (other parts from reference TRBV13 and TRBJ2-7): AAGVIQSPRHLIKEKRETATLKCYPIPRHDTVYWYQQGPGQDPQFLISFYEKMQSDKGSIPDRFSAQQFSDYHSELNMSSLELGDSALYFCASSSSRIGDTYEQYFGPGTRLTVT.